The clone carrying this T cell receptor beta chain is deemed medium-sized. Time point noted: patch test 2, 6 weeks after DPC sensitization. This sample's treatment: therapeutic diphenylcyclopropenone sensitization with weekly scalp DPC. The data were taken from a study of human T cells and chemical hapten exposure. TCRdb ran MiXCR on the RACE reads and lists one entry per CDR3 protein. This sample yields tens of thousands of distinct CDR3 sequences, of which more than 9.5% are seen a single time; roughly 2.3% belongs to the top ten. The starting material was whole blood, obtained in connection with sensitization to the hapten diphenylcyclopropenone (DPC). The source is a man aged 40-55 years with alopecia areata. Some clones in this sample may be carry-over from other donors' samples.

CDR3: CSVRPQETQYF. CDR3 DNA sequence: TGCAGCGTTCGACCCCAAGAGACCCAGTACTTC. V is TRBV29-1 and J is TRBJ2-5; D ambiguous. From germline, CDR1 is SQVTM and CDR2 ANQGSEA. The V end lost 5 bases, the J end lost 1 base, and 5 bases lay between the germline ends. The CDR3 runs to 11 residues.